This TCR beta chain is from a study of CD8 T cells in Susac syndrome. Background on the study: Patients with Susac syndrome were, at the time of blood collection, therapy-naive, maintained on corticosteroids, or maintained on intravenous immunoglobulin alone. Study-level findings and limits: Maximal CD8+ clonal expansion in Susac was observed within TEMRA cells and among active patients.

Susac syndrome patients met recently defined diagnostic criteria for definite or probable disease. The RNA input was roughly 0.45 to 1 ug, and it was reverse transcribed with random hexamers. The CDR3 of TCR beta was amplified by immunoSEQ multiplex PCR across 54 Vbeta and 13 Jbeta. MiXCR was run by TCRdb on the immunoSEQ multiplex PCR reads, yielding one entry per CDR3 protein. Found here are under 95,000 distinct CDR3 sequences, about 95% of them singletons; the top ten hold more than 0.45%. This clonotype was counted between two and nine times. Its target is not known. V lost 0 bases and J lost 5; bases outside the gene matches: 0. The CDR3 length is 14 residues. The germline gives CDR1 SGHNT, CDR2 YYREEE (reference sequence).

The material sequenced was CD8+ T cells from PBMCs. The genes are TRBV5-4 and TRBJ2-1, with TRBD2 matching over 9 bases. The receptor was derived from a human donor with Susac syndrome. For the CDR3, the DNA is TGTGCCAGCAGCTTGGGACTAGCGGACAATGAGCAGTTCTTC. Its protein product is CASSLGLADNEQFF.